This T cell receptor (beta chain) is from a study of monozygotic twins with inflammatory bowel disease. TCRdb re-called the 5' RACE reads and gives one entry per CDR3 protein, without DNA. The sample's table shows approximately 390,000 distinct CDR3 sequences. The germline V gene has CDR1 MNHNS and CDR2 SASEGT. The CDR3 has 14 residues. The receptor comes from a human donor with ulcerative colitis or Crohn's disease, or a healthy co-twin of an affected twin (not recorded which). Source material: blood. The genes are TRBV6-1 and TRBJ2-7; TCRdb's D call of TRBD2 is untestable without DNA. CDR3 sequence reads: CASSKGTRSYEQYF.